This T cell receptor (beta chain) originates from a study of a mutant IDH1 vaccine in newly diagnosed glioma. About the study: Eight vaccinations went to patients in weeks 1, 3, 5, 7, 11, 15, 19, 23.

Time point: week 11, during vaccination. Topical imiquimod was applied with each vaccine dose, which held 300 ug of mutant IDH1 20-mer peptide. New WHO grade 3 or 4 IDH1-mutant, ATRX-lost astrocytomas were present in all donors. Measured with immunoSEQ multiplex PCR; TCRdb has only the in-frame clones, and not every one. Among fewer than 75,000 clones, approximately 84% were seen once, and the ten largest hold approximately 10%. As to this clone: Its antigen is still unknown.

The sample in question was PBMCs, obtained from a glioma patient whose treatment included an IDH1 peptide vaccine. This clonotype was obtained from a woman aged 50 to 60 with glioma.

The CDR3 nucleotides read TGCGCCAGCAGCCAATCTACCGTTTACGAGCAGTACTTC. Its protein is CASSQSTVYEQYF. J is TRBJ2-7 and V is TRBV4-1; D remains unclear. CDR3 length equals 13 residues. Germline V lookup: CDR1 MGHRA, CDR2 YSYEKL. V was trimmed by 2 bases and J by 4 bases, leaving 9 bases between them.